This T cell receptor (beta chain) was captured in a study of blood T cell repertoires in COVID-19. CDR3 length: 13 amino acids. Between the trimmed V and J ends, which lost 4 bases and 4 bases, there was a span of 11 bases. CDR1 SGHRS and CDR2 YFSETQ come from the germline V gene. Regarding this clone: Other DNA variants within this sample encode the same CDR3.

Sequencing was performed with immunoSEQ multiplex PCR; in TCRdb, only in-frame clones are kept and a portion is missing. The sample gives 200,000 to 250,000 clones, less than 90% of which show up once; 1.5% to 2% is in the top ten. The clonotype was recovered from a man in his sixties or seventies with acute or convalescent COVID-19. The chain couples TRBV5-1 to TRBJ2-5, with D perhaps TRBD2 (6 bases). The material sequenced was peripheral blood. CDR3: CASSRGGVETQYF. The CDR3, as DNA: TGCGCCAGCAGCCGCGGAGGGGTAGAGACCCAGTACTTC.